This T cell receptor beta chain was documented in a study of blood T cells in healthy people across ages. The authors ran a second PCR of 7 to 11 cycles using a sample-barcoded 5' primer and a J-beta primer mix. Each cDNA was tagged by a template-switch adaptor containing 12 random nucleotides. MiXCR was run by TCRdb on the 5' RACE reads, yielding one entry per CDR3 protein. The repertoire includes 800,000 or so distinct CDR3 sequences, around two thirds of them detected once, and about a quarter sits in the top ten. Note on this clonotype: One end of the junction is discordant with germline, which a read error may explain.

Each sample had at least 6.5 million PBMCs isolated. The CDR3 length is 15 residues. Per the germline V gene, CDR1 is LNHNV and CDR2 is YYDKDF (reference sequence). The chain joins TRBV15 to TRBJ2-5, with D possibly matching TRBD1 (5 bases). The sequenced sample was blood. The receptor was isolated from a man aged 25-40 years in good health. The CDR3 sequence is CASSRDKAGHETQYF. CDR3 sequence (DNA): TGTGCCTCCAGCAGAGATAAGGCAGGGCACGAGACCCAGTACTTC. The full variable domain, rest sourced from reference TRBV15 and TRBJ2-5, is DAMVIQNPRYQVTQFGKPVTLSCSQTLNHNVMYWYQQKSSQAPKLLFHYYDKDFNNEADTPDNFQSRRPNTSFCFLDIRSPGLGDTAMYLCASSRDKAGHETQYFGPGTRLLVL.